The rows below give T cell receptor beta chains drawn from one sample of a study of blood T cells in healthy people across ages. TCRdb re-derived calls from the 5' RACE reads in MiXCR, one entry per CDR3 protein. The profile covers about a million distinct CDR3 sequences, with around 48% appearing a single time and about an eighth taken by the ten largest. The source material was blood. Receptor source: a man aged 25-45 years in good health. CDR3s include the opening cysteine and the closing phenylalanine or tryptophan. D genes are given only for firm matches. Some rows mark clone size as missing; the rest say once, few, many or name a class of expanded clone.

d_call	v_call	cdr3_length	clone_size	j_call	cdr3_nt	cdr3_aa
NA	TRBV24-1	13	NA	TRBJ2-5	TGTGCCACCAGTGTCGGGGTTAAAGAGACCCAGTACTTC	CATSVGVKETQYF
TRBD2	TRBV2	17	few	TRBJ2-3	TGTGCCAGCAGTGTTGAAAGCGGGGGGGCCAGCACAGATACGCAGTATTTT	CASSVESGGASTDTQYF
NA	TRBV6-1	17	NA	TRBJ2-6	TGTGCCAGCAGTGAAGCGTTAGTAACCTCTGGGGCCAACGTCCTGACTTTC	CASSEALVTSGANVLTF
TRBD2	TRBV10-2	18	NA	TRBJ2-3	TGCGCCAGCAGTCCCCTCCGTATGGCTAGCGGGAGGACAGATACGCAGTATTTT	CASSPLRMASGRTDTQYF
NA	TRBV20-1	10	NA	TRBJ2-7	TGCAGTGCTGGAGGAGAAGAGCAGTACTTC	CSAGGEEQYF
TRBD1	TRBV27	14	few	TRBJ2-7	TGTGCCAGCAGTTTGAGGACAGGGCTATACGAGCAGTACTTC	CASSLRTGLYEQYF
NA	TRBV27	14	NA	TRBJ2-3	TGTGCCAGCAGACCTACCGACAGACCAGATACGCAGTATTTT	CASRPTDRPDTQYF
TRBD1	TRBV12-3/TRBV12-4	14	few	TRBJ2-1	TGTGCCAGCAGTCCCCAGACAGGGGGTAATGAGCAGTTCTTC	CASSPQTGGNEQFF
NA	TRBV12-3/TRBV12-4	12	many	TRBJ2-2	TGTGCCAGCAGCTTAAACACCGGGGAGCTGTTTTTT	CASSLNTGELFF
NA	TRBV4-2	15	NA	TRBJ2-2	TGTGCCAGCAGCCAAGAGGGGGGAGGCACCGGGGAGCTGTTTTTT	CASSQEGGGTGELFF
TRBD1	TRBV20-1	13	many	TRBJ2-7	TGCAGTGCGGCCGGGACAGGGACCTACGAGCAGTACTTC	CSAAGTGTYEQYF
NA	TRBV21-1	13	NA	TRBJ2-7	TGTGCCAGCAGCAAGGTTCCCCCCCACGAGCAGTACTTC	CASSKVPPHEQYF
TRBD1	TRBV20-1	15	NA	TRBJ2-1	TGCAGTGCTACCAGACAGGGTGGGACGACGAATGAGCAGTTCTTC	CSATRQGGTTNEQFF
NA	TRBV5-1	15	NA	TRBJ2-1	TGCGCCAGCAGCTCGAGAGAGGGGGAAGACAATGAGCAGTTCTTC	CASSSREGEDNEQFF
NA	TRBV6-1	15	NA	TRBJ1-2	TGTGCCAGCAGTGAAGCTATAACAGCCAACTATGGCTACACCTTC	CASSEAITANYGYTF
NA	TRBV4-2	14	few	TRBJ2-1	TGTGCCAGCAGCCAACTGACTAGATCCAATGAGCAGTTCTTC	CASSQLTRSNEQFF
TRBD2	TRBV3-1	17	NA	TRBJ2-3	TGTGCCAGCAGCCAAAGCTCCGGGACTAGCGGTACAGATACGCAGTATTTT	CASSQSSGTSGTDTQYF
TRBD1	TRBV6-2/TRBV6-3	13	NA	TRBJ2-3	TGTGCCAGCACTAACAGGGGCGGGGATACGCAGTATTTT	CASTNRGGDTQYF
NA	TRBV7-2	15	NA	TRBJ2-1	TGTGCCAGCAGCTTAGCGTCCGGGGCCTGGGTTGAGCAGTTCTTC	CASSLASGAWVEQFF
NA	TRBV5-1	15	many	TRBJ2-1	TGCGCCAGCAGCTTGGGCGAATTAGAGGTGGATGAGCAGTTCTTC	CASSLGELEVDEQFF
NA	TRBV25-1	13	few	TRBJ1-1	TGTGCCAGCAGTGACTGGGGGCTGGATGAAGCTTTCTTT	CASSDWGLDEAFF
NA	TRBV2	14	NA	TRBJ1-2	TGTGCCAGCAGTGAATTGGCAGCCTACTATGGCTACACCTTC	CASSELAAYYGYTF
NA	TRBV5-1	14	NA	TRBJ1-2	TGCGCCAGCAGCTTGGAGGCAGGGTCAATCGGCTACACCTTC	CASSLEAGSIGYTF
NA	TRBV25-1	15	NA	TRBJ2-1	TGTGCCAGCAGTGAATGGACAACTTCCTACAATGAGCAGTTCTTC	CASSEWTTSYNEQFF